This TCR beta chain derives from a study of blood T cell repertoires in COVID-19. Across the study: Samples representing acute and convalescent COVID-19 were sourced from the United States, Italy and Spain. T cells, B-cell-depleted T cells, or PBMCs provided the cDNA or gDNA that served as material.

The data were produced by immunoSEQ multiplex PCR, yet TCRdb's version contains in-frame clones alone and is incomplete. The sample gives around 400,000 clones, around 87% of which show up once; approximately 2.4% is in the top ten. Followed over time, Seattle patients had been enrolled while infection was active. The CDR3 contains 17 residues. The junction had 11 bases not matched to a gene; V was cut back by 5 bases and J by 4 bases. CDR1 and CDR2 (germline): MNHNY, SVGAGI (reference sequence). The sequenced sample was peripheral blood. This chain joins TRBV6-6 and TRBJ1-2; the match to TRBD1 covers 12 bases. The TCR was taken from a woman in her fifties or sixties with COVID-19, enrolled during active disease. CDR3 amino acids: CASSPSRGTGGGYGYTF. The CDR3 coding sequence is TGTGCCAGCAGTCCTAGTAGAGGGACAGGGGGCGGCTATGGCTACACCTTC.